This T cell receptor beta chain emerged from a study of T cells in Graves' hyperthyroidism and ophthalmopathy. TCR beta CDR3 regions were amplified from RNA transcripts. The primer set for the first-round RT-PCR of the TCR CDR3 was HTBI. TCRdb redid the calling of the multiplex PCR reads with MiXCR, one entry per CDR3 protein. The repertoire holds 400,000 to 450,000 distinct CDR3 sequences, with approximately 14% as singletons. The V gene lost 4 bases and the J gene lost 4 bases, with 14 bases spanning the gap. Germline CDR1 and CDR2: LNHDA and SQIVND (reference sequence). This CDR3 has 15 amino acids. This clonotype turned up a few times. Its antigen is not identified. With duration under 3 months, ophthalmopathy was active: Clinical Activity Score at least 3, NOSPECS at least 4. Reasons for excluding patients were uncontrolled infection, other autoimmune disease, pregnancy or lactation. Study conclusions and caveats: In validation, the model predicted ophthalmopathy. These predictions came a median about 6.5 months before onset. Blood also showed most of the thyroid clonotypes that were expanded above 0.001.

The material sequenced was blood. The source is a man between 18 and 35 years old with Graves' ophthalmopathy. The chain carries TRBV19 and TRBJ2-1, with D possibly TRBD1 on 5 matching bases. CDR3 region: CASSTTGHPYNEQFF. The DNA of the CDR3 is TGTGCCAGTAGTACCACAGGTCACCCATACAATGAGCAGTTCTTC.